This T cell receptor (beta chain) was recovered during a study of control samples from healthy donors and cancer patients. TCRdb's table, derived via immunoSEQ multiplex PCR, lists solely in-frame clones and lacks some. The profile shows some 41,000 clones, 80% to 90% of them singletons. V lost 1 base to trimming and J lost 4 bases, with 11 bases between them. Germline values: CDR1 LNHDA, CDR2 SQIVND (reference sequence). This CDR3 is built from 15 residues. The sequence derives from a woman aged 60-70 years with lung cancer. This rearrangement joins TRBV19 to TRBJ1-3, with a possible D match to TRBD1 (5 bases). The specimen sequenced was PBMCs. The CDR3 reads CASSIGGTGGNTIYF. The CDR3 DNA sequence: TGTGCCAGTAGTATAGGAGGAACAGGAGGAAACACCATATATTTT.